This TCR beta chain was profiled in a study of control samples from healthy donors and cancer patients. Generated by immunoSEQ multiplex PCR, the TCRdb table keeps only in-frame clones and is missing some. Here the sample spans roughly 100,000 clones, about 90% being singletons. Germline CDR1 reads SEHNR; CDR2 reads FQNEAQ (reference sequence). Trimming left V 4 bases short and J 4 bases short, with 16 bases between. The CDR3 extends over 15 amino acids. Sequenced input: blood. The rearrangement links TRBV7-9 to TRBJ1-1; weak D call: TRBD1 (6 bases). The source of this sequence is a woman in her late teens or twenties in good health. The CDR3 nucleotides are TGTGCCAGCAGCTCCCCTGGGGCAGGGGCCACTGAAGCTTTCTTT. Protein product: CASSSPGAGATEAFF. Using reference TRBV7-9 and TRBJ1-1 for the parts outside the CDR3, the full variable domain is DTGVSQNPRHKITKRGQNVTFRCDPISEHNRLYWYRQTLGQGPEFLTYFQNEAQLEKSRLLSDRFSAERPKGSFSTLEIQRTEQGDSAMYLCASSSPGAGATEAFFGQGTRLTVV.